This T cell receptor (beta chain) was recorded in a study of T cell changes during pregnancy in multiple sclerosis. Profiling relied on immunoSEQ multiplex PCR, and the TCRdb table lists in-frame clones only, not all of them. The sample has about 15,000 clones, roughly 96% seen once. Germline loops: CDR1 LGHNA, CDR2 YSLEER. Losses at the gene ends were 0 bases for V and 7 bases for J; bases not matched to a gene: 2. This CDR3 region has 13 residues. This material consisted of peripheral blood, taken in the third trimester of pregnancy. This chain joins TRBV4-3 and TRBJ1-2; 7 nucleotides agree with TRBD1. The TCR comes from a female donor with multiple sclerosis, enrolled in a pregnancy study. The CDR3 loop reads CASSQEKGAGYTF. The CDR3, as DNA: TGCGCCAGCAGCCAAGAGAAGGGGGCTGGCTACACCTTC.